This T cell receptor beta chain was captured in a study of response to subunit inactivated influenza vaccine. Regarding the study as a whole: Authors suggested each seasonal flu vaccination may recruit only limited numbers of new T cells.

Each CDR3 protein is one row after TCRdb ran MiXCR on the RT-PCR reads. The profile shows 650,000 to 700,000 distinct CDR3 sequences, roughly 14% of them singletons. For this clonotype: Antigen specificity is unknown.

Trimming cost V 0 bases and J 7 bases, with 5 bases left between them. Germline V gene data show CDR1 as SGHDT and CDR2 as YYEEEE. This CDR3 spans 12 amino acids. This receptor was identified in a man in his fifties who received an inactivated influenza vaccine. The genes are TRBV5-6 and TRBJ2-1; D not certain. This specimen was PBMCs from blood, taken approximately 12 days after vaccination. CDR3 in DNA: TGTGCCAGCAGCTTGGTAGAAAATGAGCAGTTCTTC. Protein sequence: CASSLVENEQFF.